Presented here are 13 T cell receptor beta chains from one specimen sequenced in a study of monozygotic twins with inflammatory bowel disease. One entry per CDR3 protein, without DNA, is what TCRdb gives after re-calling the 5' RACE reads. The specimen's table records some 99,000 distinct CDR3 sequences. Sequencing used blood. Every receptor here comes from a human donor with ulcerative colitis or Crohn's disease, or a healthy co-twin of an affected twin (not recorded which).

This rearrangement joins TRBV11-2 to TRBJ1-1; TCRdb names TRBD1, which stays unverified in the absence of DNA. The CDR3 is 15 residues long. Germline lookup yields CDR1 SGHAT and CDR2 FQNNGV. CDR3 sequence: CASSLAPTGNGEAFF. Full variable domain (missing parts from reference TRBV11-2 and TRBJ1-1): EAGVAQSPRYKIIEKRQSVAFWCNPISGHATLYWYQQILGQGPKLLIQFQNNGVVDDSQLPKDRFSAERLKGVDSTLKIQPAKLEDSAVYLCASSLAPTGNGEAFFGQGTRLTVV.

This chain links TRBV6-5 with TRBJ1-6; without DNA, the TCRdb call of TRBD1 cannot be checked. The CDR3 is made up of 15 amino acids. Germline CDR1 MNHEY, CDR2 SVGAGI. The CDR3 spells CASSDSPGGNSPLHF.

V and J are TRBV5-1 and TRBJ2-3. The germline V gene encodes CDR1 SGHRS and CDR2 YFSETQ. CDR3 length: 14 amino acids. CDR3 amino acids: CASSLDRERDTQYF.

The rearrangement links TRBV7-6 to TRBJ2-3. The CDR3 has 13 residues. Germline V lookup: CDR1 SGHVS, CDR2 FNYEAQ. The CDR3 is CASSSSGGPTQYF.

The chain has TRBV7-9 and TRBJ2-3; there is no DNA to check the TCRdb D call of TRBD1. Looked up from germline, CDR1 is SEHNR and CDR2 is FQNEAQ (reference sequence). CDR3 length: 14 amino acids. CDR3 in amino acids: CASSFSGGGDTQYF.

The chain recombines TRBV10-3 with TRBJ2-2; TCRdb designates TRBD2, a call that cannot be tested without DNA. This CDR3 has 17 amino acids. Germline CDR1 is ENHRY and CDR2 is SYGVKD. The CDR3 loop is CAISGWTSGSVTGELFF.

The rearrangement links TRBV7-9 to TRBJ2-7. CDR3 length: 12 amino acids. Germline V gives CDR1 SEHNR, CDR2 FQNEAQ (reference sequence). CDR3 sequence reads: CRTVGVGDEQYF.

CDR3 in amino acids: CGTLSYNEQFF. This chain uses TRBV2 with TRBJ2-1. The CDR3 has 11 residues. Germline loops: CDR1 SNHLY, CDR2 FYNNEI.

CDR3 amino acids: CASSPPIGPGDEAFF. The V gene is TRBV18, the J gene TRBJ1-1. The CDR3 is made up of 15 amino acids. CDR1 and CDR2 from the germline V gene are KGHSH and LQKENI.

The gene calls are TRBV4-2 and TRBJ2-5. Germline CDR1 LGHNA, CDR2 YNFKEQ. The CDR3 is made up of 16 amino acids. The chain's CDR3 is CASSQDHRGNQETQYF.

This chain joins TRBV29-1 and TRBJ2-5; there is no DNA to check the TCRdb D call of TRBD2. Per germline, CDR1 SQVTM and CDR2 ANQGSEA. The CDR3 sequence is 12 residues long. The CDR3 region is CSAGTREEAQYF. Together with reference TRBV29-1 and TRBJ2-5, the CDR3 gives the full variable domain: SAVISQKPSRDICQRGTSLTIQCQVDSQVTMMFWYRQQPGQSLTLIATANQGSEATYESGFVIDKFPISRPNLTFSTLTVSNMSPEDSSIYLCSAGTREEAQYFGPGTRLLVL.

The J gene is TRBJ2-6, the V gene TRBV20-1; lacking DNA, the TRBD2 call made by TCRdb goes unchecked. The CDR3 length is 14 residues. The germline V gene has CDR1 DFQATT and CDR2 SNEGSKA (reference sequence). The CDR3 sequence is CSATDYSGANVLTF.

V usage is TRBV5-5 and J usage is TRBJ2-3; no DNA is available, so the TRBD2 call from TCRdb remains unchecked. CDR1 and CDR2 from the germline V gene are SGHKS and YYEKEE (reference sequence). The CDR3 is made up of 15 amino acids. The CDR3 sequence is CASSLRADEWDTQYF.